Reported below is one T cell receptor beta chain. TCRdb's copy holds only in-frame clones and misses some; the assay was immunoSEQ multiplex PCR. Of about 140,000 clones listed, roughly 89% are singletons. This study enrolled people aged about 18 to 100 from approximately 24 US geographic areas. The sample belongs to a study of blood T cell repertoires in COVID-19. Study-wide background: Nucleic acid was either cDNA or gDNA, and it came from T cells, B-cell-depleted T cells, or PBMCs.

The sequence was obtained from a man aged 45 to 65 who had recovered from COVID-19. The sample consisted of PBMCs or T cells enriched from blood (not recorded which).

The CDR3 is CASWGLAGAAYNEQFF. The CDR3 DNA follows: TGTGCCAGCTGGGGACTAGCGGGGGCCGCCTACAATGAGCAGTTCTTC. The gene calls are TRBV28 and TRBJ2-1, with 14 bases identical to TRBD2. This CDR3 spans 16 amino acids. Germline CDR1 reads MDHEN; CDR2 reads SYDVKM. The junction had 5 bases not matched to a gene; V was cut back by 8 bases and J by 2 bases. The full variable domain, with the rest looked up from reference TRBV28 and TRBJ2-1, is DVKVTQSSRYLVKRTGEKVFLECVQDMDHENMFWYRQDPGLGLRLIYFSYDVKMKEKGDIPEGYSVSREKKERFSLILESASTNQTSMYLCASWGLAGAAYNEQFFGPGTRLTVL.